Listed below are T cell receptor beta chains from one sample, sequenced in a study of vaccination effects on CD4 cells after COVID-19. Antigen specificity for these receptors is unknown. Assay used: immunoSEQ multiplex PCR; TCRdb lists only in-frame clones, some missing. The sample holds tens of thousands of clones, 55% to 80% seen once. Here the sequenced sample was CD4+ T cells from PBMCs cultured with SARS-CoV-2 spike peptides, taken before COVID-19 vaccination. All receptors derive from a human donor who received a COVID-19 vaccine. CDR3s include the opening cysteine and the closing phenylalanine or tryptophan. Fields, in order: J gene, V gene, clone size, D gene, CDR3 DNA, CDR3 protein. D genes are given only for firm matches. Clone sizes are given selectively: once, few, many, or a class where the clone is expanded.

J gene: TRBJ2-1
V gene: TRBV7-9
clone size: .
D gene: TRBD2
CDR3 DNA: TGTGCCAGCAGCACCAGCGGGACCTACAATGAGCAGTTCTTC
CDR3 protein: CASSTSGTYNEQFF

J gene: TRBJ2-2
V gene: TRBV11-3
clone size: .
D gene: .
CDR3 DNA: TGTGCCAGCAGCTTAGAGCGAGGCGGAAGTCAGTGGGTGACCGGGGAGCTGTTTTTT
CDR3 protein: CASSLERGGSQWVTGELFF

J gene: TRBJ1-2
V gene: TRBV6-6
clone size: .
D gene: .
CDR3 DNA: TGTGCCAGCAGCGGGAGGACAGTCGCTAATGGCTACACCTTC
CDR3 protein: CASSGRTVANGYTF

J gene: TRBJ2-1
V gene: TRBV15
clone size: .
D gene: TRBD2
CDR3 DNA: TGTGCCACCAGCAGAGTGTTGTTAGCGGGGGAGAATGAGCAGTTCTTC
CDR3 protein: CATSRVLLAGENEQFF

J gene: TRBJ1-5
V gene: TRBV5-8
clone size: .
D gene: .
CDR3 DNA: TGTGCCAGCTCTGCTCGGGGTCAGCCCCAGCATTTT
CDR3 protein: CASSARGQPQHF

J gene: TRBJ1-1
V gene: TRBV19
clone size: .
D gene: TRBD1
CDR3 DNA: TGTGCCAGTAGGACAGGACAGGGGGCGACCGTCGCTTTCTTT
CDR3 protein: CASRTGQGATVAFF

J gene: TRBJ2-2
V gene: TRBV2
clone size: .
D gene: .
CDR3 DNA: TGTGCCAGCATGGGACCCGGGGAGCTGTTTTTT
CDR3 protein: CASMGPGELFF

J gene: TRBJ2-5
V gene: TRBV10-3
clone size: .
D gene: TRBD2
CDR3 DNA: TGTGCCATCAGTGGCGCGGGGGGGCCGGGAGAGACCCAGTACTTC
CDR3 protein: CAISGAGGPGETQYF

J gene: TRBJ1-4
V gene: TRBV2
clone size: .
D gene: TRBD1
CDR3 DNA: TGTGCCATAGCCACCGGGACAGGGGATGAAAAACTGTTTTTT
CDR3 protein: CAIATGTGDEKLFF

J gene: TRBJ2-1
V gene: TRBV5-8
clone size: once
D gene: TRBD2
CDR3 DNA: TGTGCCAGCAGCTTAAGGAGCGGGAGGGTTAATGAGCAGTTCTTC
CDR3 protein: CASSLRSGRVNEQFF

J gene: TRBJ2-1
V gene: TRBV6-5
clone size: .
D gene: TRBD1
CDR3 DNA: TGTGCCAGCAGTTACATACAGGGGAGCTCCTACAATGAGCAGTTCTTC
CDR3 protein: CASSYIQGSSYNEQFF

J gene: TRBJ1-1
V gene: TRBV25-1
clone size: once
D gene: TRBD1
CDR3 DNA: TGTGCCAGTCAAAGTGGGACAGAGAACACTGAAGCTTTCTTT
CDR3 protein: CASQSGTENTEAFF

J gene: TRBJ1-2
V gene: TRBV19
clone size: .
D gene: .
CDR3 DNA: TGTGCCAGTAGTTCTCCCCCCGGGACAAGTTTTAACTATGGCTACACCTTC
CDR3 protein: CASSSPPGTSFNYGYTF

J gene: TRBJ1-3
V gene: TRBV9
clone size: .
D gene: .
CDR3 DNA: TGTGCCAGCAGCGAAGGAAGACGAAACACCATATATTTT
CDR3 protein: CASSEGRRNTIYF

J gene: TRBJ1-3
V gene: TRBV5-4
clone size: .
D gene: TRBD1
CDR3 DNA: TGTGCCAGCAGCTTTGGACAGGGAAGAGGAAACACCATATATTTT
CDR3 protein: CASSFGQGRGNTIYF

J gene: TRBJ1-6
V gene: TRBV7-2
clone size: few
D gene: .
CDR3 DNA: TGTGCCAGCAGCCGTACGAATTACAGGAGGAGCTCCTATAATTCACCCCTCCACTTT
CDR3 protein: CASSRTNYRRSSYNSPLHF

J gene: TRBJ2-7
V gene: TRBV19
clone size: .
D gene: .
CDR3 DNA: TGTGCCAGTAGTATCCCGGGACCATCGGGGTACGAGCAGTACTTC
CDR3 protein: CASSIPGPSGYEQYF

J gene: TRBJ2-3
V gene: TRBV7-2
clone size: .
D gene: .
CDR3 DNA: TGTGCCAGCAGCTTAGTTGCCGGGGCGGGAGATACGCAGTATTTT
CDR3 protein: CASSLVAGAGDTQYF

J gene: TRBJ2-6
V gene: TRBV11-2
clone size: .
D gene: .
CDR3 DNA: TGTGCCAGCAGCTTAGGGGGGGCTGGGGCCAACGTCCTGACTTTC
CDR3 protein: CASSLGGAGANVLTF

J gene: TRBJ1-5
V gene: TRBV6-2/TRBV6-3
clone size: .
D gene: TRBD1
CDR3 DNA: TGTGCCAGCAGTTACAACCTACAGGGGGATCAGCCCCAGCATTTT
CDR3 protein: CASSYNLQGDQPQHF

J gene: TRBJ1-1
V gene: TRBV29-1
clone size: .
D gene: TRBD1
CDR3 DNA: TGCAGCGTTAAGGACAGGGCCGACACTGAAGCTTTCTTT
CDR3 protein: CSVKDRADTEAFF

J gene: TRBJ2-6
V gene: TRBV4-2
clone size: .
D gene: TRBD1
CDR3 DNA: TGTGCCAGCAGCCAAGCAGGGGGCTCTGGGGCCAACGTCCTGACTTTC
CDR3 protein: CASSQAGGSGANVLTF

J gene: TRBJ2-5
V gene: TRBV5-4
clone size: .
D gene: .
CDR3 DNA: TGTGCCAGCAGCCCAATAATTAGCGAAGAGACCCAGTACTTC
CDR3 protein: CASSPIISEETQYF

J gene: TRBJ1-5
V gene: TRBV2
clone size: .
D gene: .
CDR3 DNA: TGTGCCAGCAGCGGGGAAAACAATCAGCCCCAGCATTTT
CDR3 protein: CASSGENNQPQHF

J gene: TRBJ2-5
V gene: TRBV13
clone size: .
D gene: TRBD1
CDR3 DNA: TGTGCCAGCAGCGTAGGACAGGGGTTGGAGACCCAGTACTTC
CDR3 protein: CASSVGQGLETQYF

J gene: TRBJ1-5
V gene: TRBV10-3
clone size: .
D gene: .
CDR3 DNA: TGTGCCATCAGTGAGTCTTCGGGTGGCAATCAGCCCCAGCATTTT
CDR3 protein: CAISESSGGNQPQHF

J gene: TRBJ1-5
V gene: TRBV2
clone size: .
D gene: TRBD1
CDR3 DNA: TGTGCCAGCACCCGGGACAGGGTTTTAGGTCAGCCCCAGCATTTT
CDR3 protein: CASTRDRVLGQPQHF

J gene: TRBJ2-2
V gene: TRBV7-9
clone size: .
D gene: .
CDR3 DNA: TGTGCCAGCAGCTTCATCGTTAGGGAGCTGTTTTTT
CDR3 protein: CASSFIVRELFF

J gene: TRBJ1-5
V gene: TRBV19
clone size: .
D gene: TRBD1
CDR3 DNA: TGTGCCAGTAGCGGGGACAGGGTGGATCAGCCCCAGCATTTT
CDR3 protein: CASSGDRVDQPQHF

J gene: TRBJ1-1
V gene: TRBV10-1
clone size: few
D gene: TRBD1
CDR3 DNA: TGCGCCAGCAGTCAGGGACAGACTGAAGCTTTCTTT
CDR3 protein: CASSQGQTEAFF

J gene: TRBJ2-6
V gene: TRBV19
clone size: once
D gene: .
CDR3 DNA: TGTGCCAGTAGGGGTGACATTAGCTCTGGGGCCAACGTCCTGACTTTC
CDR3 protein: CASRGDISSGANVLTF

J gene: TRBJ2-1
V gene: TRBV25-1
clone size: .
D gene: .
CDR3 DNA: TGTGCCAGCAGTGAATGGGGTAACTCAAATGAGCAGTTCTTC
CDR3 protein: CASSEWGNSNEQFF

J gene: TRBJ1-5
V gene: TRBV6-5
clone size: .
D gene: .
CDR3 DNA: TGTGCCAGCAGTTACGGACCAGGGCAGCCCCAGCATTTT
CDR3 protein: CASSYGPGQPQHF

J gene: TRBJ2-2
V gene: TRBV11-2
clone size: few
D gene: TRBD2
CDR3 DNA: TGTGCCAGCAGCCGAGAACTTAGCGGGAGGCGCACCGGGGAGCTGTTTTTT
CDR3 protein: CASSRELSGRRTGELFF

J gene: TRBJ2-1
V gene: TRBV7-9
clone size: .
D gene: .
CDR3 DNA: TGTGCCAGCAGCCCTGGGGGGGGGCGTCTTTCCGGGGAGCAGTTCTTC
CDR3 protein: CASSPGGGRLSGEQFF

J gene: TRBJ2-1
V gene: TRBV9
clone size: .
D gene: .
CDR3 DNA: TGTGCCAGCAGCCCAAGGGATTTCGGTGAGCAGTTCTTC
CDR3 protein: CASSPRDFGEQFF

J gene: TRBJ2-3
V gene: TRBV19
clone size: once
D gene: .
CDR3 DNA: TGTGCCAGTAAAACTCCCGGAACCAATCTCGATACGCAGTATTTT
CDR3 protein: CASKTPGTNLDTQYF

J gene: TRBJ2-3
V gene: TRBV29-1
clone size: .
D gene: .
CDR3 DNA: TGCAGCGCGCAGTATTCAGATACGCAGTATTTT
CDR3 protein: CSAQYSDTQYF

J gene: TRBJ1-5
V gene: TRBV2
clone size: .
D gene: TRBD1
CDR3 DNA: TGTGCCAGCAGAGGGGACAGGAGCCAACATCAGCCCCAGCATTTT
CDR3 protein: CASRGDRSQHQPQHF

J gene: TRBJ2-1
V gene: TRBV29-1
clone size: .
D gene: TRBD2
CDR3 DNA: TGCAGCGTTCGGACTAGCGGGAGTGGGCAGCAGTTCTTC
CDR3 protein: CSVRTSGSGQQFF

J gene: TRBJ2-1
V gene: TRBV25-1
clone size: .
D gene: TRBD2
CDR3 DNA: TGTGCCAGCAGTCTATCGGGAGGTAATGAGCAGTTCTTC
CDR3 protein: CASSLSGGNEQFF

J gene: TRBJ2-2
V gene: TRBV27
clone size: few
D gene: .
CDR3 DNA: TGTGCCAGCAGTTTACAGGCAGACCTGAACACCGGGGAGCTGTTTTTT
CDR3 protein: CASSLQADLNTGELFF

J gene: TRBJ1-3
V gene: TRBV15
clone size: once
D gene: .
CDR3 DNA: TGTGCCACCAGCAGAGGGGTAGGAACTGGAAACACCATATATTTT
CDR3 protein: CATSRGVGTGNTIYF

J gene: TRBJ2-5
V gene: TRBV4-1
clone size: medium-sized
D gene: .
CDR3 DNA: TGCGCCAGCAGCCCGAGTCCCGAAGATGGTAGGGAGACCCAGTACTTC
CDR3 protein: CASSPSPEDGRETQYF

J gene: TRBJ1-3
V gene: TRBV6-5
clone size: .
D gene: TRBD1
CDR3 DNA: TGTGCCAGCTCCCCAACAGGGGCTTATGGAAACACCATATATTTT
CDR3 protein: CASSPTGAYGNTIYF

J gene: TRBJ2-1
V gene: TRBV5-1
clone size: .
D gene: TRBD2
CDR3 DNA: TGCGCCAGCAGCTTGCGCAGCGGGAGTGGCGGTGAGCAGTTCTTC
CDR3 protein: CASSLRSGSGGEQFF

J gene: TRBJ2-3
V gene: TRBV7-2
clone size: .
D gene: .
CDR3 DNA: TGTGCCAGCAGCTTAGATCCGGCGTCCCTTACAGATACGCAGTATTTT
CDR3 protein: CASSLDPASLTDTQYF